What follows are 22 T cell receptor beta chains derived from one specimen sequenced in a study of read filtering for tumor transcriptome and immune sequencing. From 400 to 450 ng of RNA, a library with molecular barcoded alpha/delta and beta/gamma adaptors was made. Via MiXCR, TCRdb re-called the reads, giving one row per CDR3 protein. The table has roughly 130,000 distinct CDR3 sequences, 10% to 15% seen once. The sample taken for sequencing was a population of CD138-negative cells sorted from bone marrow. The receptors originated from a donor over 35 with multiple myeloma.

This clonotype was observed a handful of times. The chain links TRBV5-4 to TRBJ2-5, with unresolved D. V gave up 1 base and J gave up 0 bases, with 16 bases separating them. This CDR3 has 17 amino acids. In germline, CDR1 is SGHNT, CDR2 YYREEE (reference sequence). The CDR3 region is CASSLKVFYPYQETQYF. The CDR3 coding sequence is TGTGCCAGCAGCTTGAAGGTGTTCTACCCGTACCAAGAGACCCAGTACTTC.

The table lists this clonotype with many counts. This chain connects TRBV4-1 to TRBJ2-3, with 9 nucleotides matching TRBD1. Germline V gives CDR1 MGHRA, CDR2 YSYEKL. V shed 2 bases, J shed 1 base, and the junction held 1 base outside the gene matches. This CDR3 has 15 amino acids. The CDR3 sequence: CASSQTGGGTDTQYF. The CDR3, as DNA: TGCGCCAGCAGCCAAACAGGGGGCGGCACAGATACGCAGTATTTT.

Regarding this clonotype: One base away lies a much larger clone, so this may be a sequencing read error. V gene TRBV10-3 combines with J gene TRBJ1-1, with 7 bases matching TRBD1. The germline CDR1 and CDR2 sequences are ENHRY and SYGVKD. The CDR3 is made up of 15 amino acids. CDR3 residues: CAISVVGDRETEASF. The CDR3 bases are TGTGCCATCAGTGTGGTCGGCGACAGGGAAACTGAAGCTTCCTTT.

The table lists this clonotype with many counts. The DNA for the CDR3 is TGCGCCAGCAGCCCACCGGGACAGACCCAAGAGACCCAGTACTTC. Protein sequence: CASSPPGQTQETQYF. V gene TRBV5-1 combines with J gene TRBJ2-5; TRBD1 matches at 7 bases. V was clipped by 4 bases and J by 1 base; unmatched bases: 7. Germline CDR1 SGHRS, CDR2 YFSETQ. This CDR3 is 15 amino acids long.

This clonotype was seen repeatedly, ten times or more. For the CDR3, the DNA is TGTGCCAGTAGTCCGCCAGCTGGCCGGGGCAATCAGCCCCAGCATTTT. This codes for CASSPPAGRGNQPQHF. This rearrangement joins TRBV19 to TRBJ1-5; D is unresolved. From germline, CDR1 is LNHDA and CDR2 SQIVND (reference sequence). The length of the CDR3 is 16 residues. V shed 5 bases and J shed 2 bases, with 16 bases lying between them.

This clonotype has ten or more counts. The chain is built from TRBV7-2 and TRBJ2-3; 7 bases align to TRBD1. The CDR3 spans 17 residues. The V gene end was trimmed by 0 bases and the J gene end by 2 bases; junction bases not matched to a gene: 8. Germline CDR1 and CDR2: SGHTA and FQGNSA. CDR3 residues: CASSLAGLTGATDTQYF. The CDR3 DNA reads TGTGCCAGCAGCTTAGCCGGTTTAACAGGGGCCACAGATACGCAGTATTTT. The full variable domain, its missing parts supplied by reference TRBV7-2 and TRBJ2-3, is GAGVSQSPSNKVTEKGKDVELRCDPISGHTALYWYRQSLGQGLEFLIYFQGNSAPDKSGLPSDRFSAERTGGSVSTLTIQRTQQEDSAVYLCASSLAGLTGATDTQYFGPGTRLTVL.

This clonotype occurred many times. This rearrangement joins TRBV6-1 to TRBJ2-1; TRBD1 is a possible D gene (5 bases). The CDR3 length is 15 residues. With 6 bases removed from V and 6 bases from J, the gap between germline ends came to 18 bases. Germline V gene lookup returns CDR1 MNHNS and CDR2 SASEGT. The CDR3 nucleotides read TGTGCCAGCAGGGTGGGGCTGGATATACGCAATGAGCAGTTCTTC. It encodes CASRVGLDIRNEQFF.

Points on this clonotype: One base away lies a much larger clone, so this may be a sequencing read error. The V call is TRBV18, the J call TRBJ2-1, with D perhaps matching TRBD2 (5 bases). Germline V CDR1 and CDR2: KGHSH, LQKENI. CDR3 size: 17 residues. The V end was cut by 3 bases, the J end by 1 base, with 16 bases between. The CDR3, as DNA: TGTGCCAGCTCACCTTCAAGCGGCAGACGGTCCTACAATGAGCAGTTCTTC. This gives the protein CASSPSSGRRSYNEQFF.

A note on this clonotype: A much more abundant neighbour one base away suggests this may be a read error. The V and J genes are TRBV19 and TRBJ2-2; D is perhaps TRBD1 or TRBD2 (5 bases each). Germline CDR1 reads LNHDA; CDR2 reads SQIVND (reference sequence). The CDR3 has 14 amino acids. As DNA, the CDR3 is TGTGCCAGTAGTTTCCAGGGAAGCACCGGGGTGCTGTTTTTT. The encoded protein is CASSFQGSTGVLFF.

As to this clonotype: This clone may be a read error of a much larger clone one base away. The V and J genes are TRBV12-3 or TRBV12-4 and TRBJ1-5, with D uncertain. The CDR3 spans 15 residues. Trimming removed 2 bases at V and 0 bases at J, with 8 bases between. This CDR3 reads CASSLFTDSNQPQHF. In DNA, the CDR3 is TGTGCCAGCAGTTTATTTACGGATAGCAATCAGCCCCAGCATTTT.

In this sample, this clonotype turned up many times. The chain recombines TRBV2 with TRBJ1-5; no reliable D call. From germline, CDR1 is SNHLY and CDR2 FYNNEI. Trimming shortened V by 7 bases and J by 7 bases, and 14 bases separated the two germline ends. The CDR3 is 13 residues long. The CDR3 protein is CASKPELGQPQHF. DNA of the CDR3: TGTGCCAGCAAACCGGAATTGGGACAGCCCCAGCATTTT.

There are a few counts of this clonotype. The rearrangement joins TRBV5-1 to TRBJ2-5, with a weak D call TRBD1 (6 bases). The V gene's germline CDR1 is SGHRS and CDR2 YFSETQ. V was pared by 4 bases and J by 2 bases, with 15 bases between. This CDR3 has 15 amino acids. The CDR3 DNA sequence: TGCGCCAGCAGCACTCCGACAGGCCATCAAGAGACCCAGTACTTC. Amino acid sequence: CASSTPTGHQETQYF.

This clonotype was counted at least ten times. The rearrangement joins TRBV19 to TRBJ2-2, with TRBD2 matching 7 bases. V shed 2 bases, J shed 3 bases, and the junction held 6 bases outside the gene matches. There are 16 residues in the CDR3. Germline V gives CDR1 LNHDA, CDR2 SQIVND (reference sequence). The CDR3 region has the DNA TGTGCCAGTAGTATAAATGCGGGAGAGGACACCGGGGAGCTGTTTTTT. Its protein is CASSINAGEDTGELFF.

In this sample, this clonotype turned up many times. The chain is built from TRBV15 and TRBJ2-3, with D perhaps matching TRBD1 (6 bases). Germline values: CDR1 LNHNV, CDR2 YYDKDF (reference sequence). The CDR3 runs 15 residues. Trimming removed 0 bases at V and 4 bases at J, with 11 bases between. In DNA form, the CDR3 reads TGTGCCACCAGCAGAGATTTTGGGGGCGCAGATACGCAGTATTTT. Translated: CATSRDFGGADTQYF.

The chain is built from TRBV14 and TRBJ2-2; no reliable D call. The CDR3 loop spans 14 amino acids. Per the germline V gene, CDR1 is SGHDN and CDR2 is FVKESK. V was pared by 4 bases and J by 7 bases, with 13 bases between. CDR3 nucleotides: TGTGCCAGCAGCCTCAGTGATTTCAACGGGGAGCTGTTTTTT. Translation gives CASSLSDFNGELFF. Complete variable domain (other parts from reference TRBV14 and TRBJ2-2): EAGVTQFPSHSVIEKGQTVTLRCDPISGHDNLYWYRRVMGKEIKFLLHFVKESKQDESGMPNNRFLAERTGGTYSTLKVQPAELEDSGVYFCASSLSDFNGELFFGEGSRLTVL.

This clonotype was seen a few times. A much more abundant neighbour one base away suggests this may be a read error. The gene calls are TRBV9 and TRBJ2-1; unclear D gene. Germline V gene sequence: CDR1 SGDLS, CDR2 YYNGEE. This CDR3 region has 14 residues. CDR3 DNA sequence: TGTGCCAGCAGCCCCCGACCCAGCCAGTCTGAGCAGTCCTTC. The encoded protein is CASSPRPSQSEQSF.

The chain joins TRBV19 to TRBJ2-7, with TRBD1 matching 9 bases. CDR3 length equals 14 residues. Germline loops: CDR1 LNHDA, CDR2 SQIVND (reference sequence). V shed 4 bases, J shed 6 bases, and the junction held 7 bases outside the gene matches. Here the CDR3 reads CASSTNRDRVEQYF. Here the CDR3 DNA reads TGTGCCAGTAGTACCAACCGGGACAGGGTCGAGCAGTACTTC.

This clonotype was seen at least ten times. The chain joins TRBV5-1 to TRBJ2-6; D is unresolved. Looked up from germline, CDR1 is SGHRS and CDR2 is YFSETQ. The V gene lost 4 bases and the J gene lost 0 bases, with 11 bases spanning the gap. This CDR3 has 16 amino acids. CDR3 DNA: TGCGCCAGCAGCCCGAACATAGGCTCTGGGGCCAACGTCCTGACTTTC. It codes for CASSPNIGSGANVLTF.

At least ten counts were recorded for this clonotype. J is TRBJ1-4 and V is TRBV5-8, with 12 bases identical to TRBD1. V lost 3 bases to trimming and J lost 11 bases; unmatched junction nucleotides: 5. CDR1 and CDR2 (germline): SGHTS, YDEGEE. The length of the CDR3 is 14 residues. As DNA, the CDR3 is TGTGCCAGCAGCTACCGGGACAGGGGGCATAAACTGTTTTTT. Its protein product is CASSYRDRGHKLFF. The full variable domain, its missing parts supplied by reference TRBV5-8 and TRBJ1-4, is EAGVTQSPTHLIKTRGQQATLRCSPISGHTSVYWYQQALGLGLQFLLWYDEGEERNRGNFPPRFSGRQFPNYSSELNVNALELEDSALYLCASSYRDRGHKLFFGSGTQLSVL.

This clonotype has ten or more counts. The chain recombines TRBV6-1 with TRBJ2-3; D possibly uses TRBD1 or TRBD2 (5 bases each). Germline V lookup: CDR1 MNHNS, CDR2 SASEGT. The CDR3 spans 16 residues. Trimming shortened V by 4 bases and J by 4 bases, and 18 bases separated the two germline ends. Written as DNA, the CDR3 is TGTGCCAGCAGTGCTCGGGACGGTTTTGGCCCAGATACGCAGTATTTT. Protein product: CASSARDGFGPDTQYF.

This clonotype showed up many times. The chain has TRBV19 and TRBJ1-5, with 8 bases lining up with TRBD1. The CDR3 covers 14 residues. Germline V lookup: CDR1 LNHDA, CDR2 SQIVND (reference sequence). With 4 bases clipped from V and 6 bases from J, the junction kept 5 bases outside the gene matches. CDR3 sequence reads: CASSTTGESQPQHF. The CDR3 DNA reads TGTGCCAGTAGTACGACAGGGGAGAGTCAGCCCCAGCATTTT.

This clonotype has a count of ten or more. The chain joins TRBV5-1 to TRBJ1-1; D perhaps matches TRBD1 (6 bases). The CDR3 has 15 residues. Germline CDR1 is SGHRS and CDR2 is YFSETQ. Trimming pared 3 bases from V and 1 base from J, leaving 13 bases between. The CDR3 protein is CASSSRRQENTEAFF. CDR3 bases: TGCGCCAGCAGCTCCCGAAGACAGGAGAACACTGAAGCTTTCTTT.